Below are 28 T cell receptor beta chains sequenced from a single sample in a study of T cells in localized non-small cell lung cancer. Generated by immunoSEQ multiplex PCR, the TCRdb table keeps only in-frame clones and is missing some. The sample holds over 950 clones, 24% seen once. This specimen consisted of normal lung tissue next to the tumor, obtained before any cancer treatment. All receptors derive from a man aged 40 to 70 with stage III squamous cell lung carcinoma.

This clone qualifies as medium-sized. CDR3 DNA sequence: TGTGCCAGCAGCTTATCGGACTATGGCTACACCTTC. Amino acid sequence: CASSLSDYGYTF. V is TRBV9 and J is TRBJ1-2; D is unclear. Germline CDR1 is SGDLS and CDR2 is YYNGEE. CDR3 length: 12 amino acids. V lost 4 bases and J 3 bases, leaving 7 bases between the germline ends. Variable domain in full (rest from reference TRBV9 and TRBJ1-2): DSGVTQTPKHLITATGQRVTLRCSPRSGDLSVYWYQQSLDQGLQFLIQYYNGEERAKGNILERFSAQQFPDLHSELNLSSLELGDSALYFCASSLSDYGYTFGSGTRLTVV.

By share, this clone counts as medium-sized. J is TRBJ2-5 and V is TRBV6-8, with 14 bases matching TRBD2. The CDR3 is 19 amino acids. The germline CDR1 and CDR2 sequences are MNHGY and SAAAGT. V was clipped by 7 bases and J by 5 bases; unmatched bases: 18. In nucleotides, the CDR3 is TGTGCCAGCAAATCGGGGTTCGGACTAGCGGGAGGCCTTAGGGAGACCCAGTACTTC. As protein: CASKSGFGLAGGLRETQYF.

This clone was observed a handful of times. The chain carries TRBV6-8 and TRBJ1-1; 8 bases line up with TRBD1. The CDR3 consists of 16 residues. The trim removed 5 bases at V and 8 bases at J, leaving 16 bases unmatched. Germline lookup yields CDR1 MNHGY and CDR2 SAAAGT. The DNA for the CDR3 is TGTGCCAGCAGTGCCCCCGAGACAGGGGTTTGGGGAGAAGCTTTCTTT. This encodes CASSAPETGVWGEAFF.

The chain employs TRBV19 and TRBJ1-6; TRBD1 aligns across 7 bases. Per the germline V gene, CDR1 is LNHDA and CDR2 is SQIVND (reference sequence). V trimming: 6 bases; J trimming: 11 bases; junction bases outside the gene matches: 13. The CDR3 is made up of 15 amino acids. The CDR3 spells CASSPKAGGRTPLHF. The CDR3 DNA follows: TGTGCCAGTAGCCCTAAGGCAGGGGGACGGACACCCCTCCACTTT.

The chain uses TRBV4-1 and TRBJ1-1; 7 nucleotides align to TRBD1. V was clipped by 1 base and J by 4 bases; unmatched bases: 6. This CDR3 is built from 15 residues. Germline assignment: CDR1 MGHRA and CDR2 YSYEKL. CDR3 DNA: TGCGCCAGCAGCCAAGGATCACAGGGGAGCACTGAAGCTTTCTTT. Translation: CASSQGSQGSTEAFF.

DNA of the CDR3: TGTGCCAGCAGTGCCCGACAGGGGGAAACCTACGAGCAGTACGTC. Amino acid sequence: CASSARQGETYEQYV. The chain is built from TRBV6-8 and TRBJ2-7, with 9 bases aligning to TRBD1. The junction had 7 bases not matched to a gene; V was cut back by 5 bases and J by 2 bases. Germline CDR1 and CDR2: MNHGY and SAAAGT. The CDR3 covers 15 residues.

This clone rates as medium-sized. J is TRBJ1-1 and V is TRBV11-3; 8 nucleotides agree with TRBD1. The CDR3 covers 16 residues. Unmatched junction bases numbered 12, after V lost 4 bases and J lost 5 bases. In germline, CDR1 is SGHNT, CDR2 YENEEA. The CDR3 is CASSSKGQGWRTEAFF. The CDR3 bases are TGTGCCAGCAGCTCAAAAGGACAGGGATGGAGGACTGAAGCTTTCTTT. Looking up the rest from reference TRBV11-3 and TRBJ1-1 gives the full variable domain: EAGVVQSPRYKIIEKKQPVAFWCNPISGHNTLYWYLQNLGQGPELLIRYENEEAVDDSQLPKDRFSAERLKGVDSTLKIQPAELGDSAVYLCASSSKGQGWRTEAFFGQGTRLTVV.

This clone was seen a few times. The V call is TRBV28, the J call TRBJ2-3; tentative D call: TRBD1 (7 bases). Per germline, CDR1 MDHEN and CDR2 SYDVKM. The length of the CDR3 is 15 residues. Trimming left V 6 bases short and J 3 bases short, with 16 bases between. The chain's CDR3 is CASRIRQGGTDTQYF. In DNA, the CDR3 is TGTGCCAGCAGGATCCGGCAGGGGGGAACAGATACGCAGTATTTT. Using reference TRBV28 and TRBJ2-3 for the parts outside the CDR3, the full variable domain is DVKVTQSSRYLVKRTGEKVFLECVQDMDHENMFWYRQDPGLGLRLIYFSYDVKMKEKGDIPEGYSVSREKKERFSLILESASTNQTSMYLCASRIRQGGTDTQYFGPGTRLTVL.

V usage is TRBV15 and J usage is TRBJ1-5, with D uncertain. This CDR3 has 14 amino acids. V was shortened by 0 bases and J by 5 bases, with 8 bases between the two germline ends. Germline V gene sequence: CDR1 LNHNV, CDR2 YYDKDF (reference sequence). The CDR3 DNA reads TGTGCCACCAGCAGAGATCGGGGATATCAGCCCCAGCATTTT. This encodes CATSRDRGYQPQHF.

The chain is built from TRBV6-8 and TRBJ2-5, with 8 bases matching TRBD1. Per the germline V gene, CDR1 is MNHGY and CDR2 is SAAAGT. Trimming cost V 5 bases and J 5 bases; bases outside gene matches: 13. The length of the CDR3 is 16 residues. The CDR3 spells CASSTADRGEWETQYF. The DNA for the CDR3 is TGTGCCAGCAGTACCGCAGACAGGGGAGAATGGGAGACCCAGTACTTC.

CDR3 DNA sequence: TGCGCCAGCAGCTTGGGGCACCGGGACAGCATGTACGAGCAGTACTTC. Its protein product is CASSLGHRDSMYEQYF. The rearrangement joins TRBV5-1 to TRBJ2-7, with TRBD1 matching 7 bases. Germline CDR1 is SGHRS and CDR2 is YFSETQ. This CDR3 spans 16 amino acids. J lost 4 bases, V lost 0 bases, and 10 bases had no gene match. Based on the CDR3 plus reference TRBV5-1 and TRBJ2-7, the full variable domain is KAGVTQTPRYLIKTRGQQVTLSCSPISGHRSVSWYQQTPGQGLQFLFEYFSETQRNKGNFPGRFSGRQFSNSRSEMNVSTLELGDSALYLCASSLGHRDSMYEQYFGPGTRLTVT.

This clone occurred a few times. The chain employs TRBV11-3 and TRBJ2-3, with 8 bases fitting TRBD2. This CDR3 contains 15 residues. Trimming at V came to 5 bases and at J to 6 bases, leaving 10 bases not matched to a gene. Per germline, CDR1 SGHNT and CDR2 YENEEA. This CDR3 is CASSVPGGVSDTQYF. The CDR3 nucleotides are TGTGCCAGCAGCGTTCCGGGAGGGGTGAGCGATACGCAGTATTTT.

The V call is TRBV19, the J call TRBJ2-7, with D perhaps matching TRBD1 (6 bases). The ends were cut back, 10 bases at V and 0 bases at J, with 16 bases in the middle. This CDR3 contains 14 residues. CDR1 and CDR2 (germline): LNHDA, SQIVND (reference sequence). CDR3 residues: CATQVAGASYEQYF. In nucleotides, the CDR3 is TGTGCCACCCAGGTGGCAGGGGCCTCCTACGAGCAGTACTTC. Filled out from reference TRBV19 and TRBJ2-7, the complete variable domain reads DGGITQSPKYLFRKEGQNVTLSCEQNLNHDAMYWYRQDPGQGLRLIYYSQIVNDFQKGDIAEGYSVSREKKESFPLTVTSAQKNPTAFYLCATQVAGASYEQYFGPGTRLTVT.

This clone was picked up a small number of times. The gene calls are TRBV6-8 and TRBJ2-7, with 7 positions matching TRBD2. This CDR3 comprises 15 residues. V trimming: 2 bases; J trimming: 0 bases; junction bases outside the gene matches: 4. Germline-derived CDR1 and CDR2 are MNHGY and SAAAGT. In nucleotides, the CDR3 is TGTGCCAGCAGTTACCGGCGGGAGCGCTCCTACGAGCAGTACTTC. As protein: CASSYRRERSYEQYF.

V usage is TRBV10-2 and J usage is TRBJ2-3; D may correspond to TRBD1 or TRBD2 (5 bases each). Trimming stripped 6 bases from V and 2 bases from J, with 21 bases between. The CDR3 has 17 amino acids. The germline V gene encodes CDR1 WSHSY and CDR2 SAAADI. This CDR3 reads CASRVERGGKVTDTQYF. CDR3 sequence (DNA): TGCGCCAGCAGGGTAGAACGGGGCGGTAAAGTCACAGATACGCAGTATTTT.

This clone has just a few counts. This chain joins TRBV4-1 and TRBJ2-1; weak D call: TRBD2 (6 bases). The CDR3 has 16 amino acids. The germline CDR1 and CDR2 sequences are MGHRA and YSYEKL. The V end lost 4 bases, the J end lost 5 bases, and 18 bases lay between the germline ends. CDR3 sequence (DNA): TGCGCCAGCAGCCTTTGGACCGCGGGATCCAACAATGAGCAGTTCTTC. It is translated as CASSLWTAGSNNEQFF.

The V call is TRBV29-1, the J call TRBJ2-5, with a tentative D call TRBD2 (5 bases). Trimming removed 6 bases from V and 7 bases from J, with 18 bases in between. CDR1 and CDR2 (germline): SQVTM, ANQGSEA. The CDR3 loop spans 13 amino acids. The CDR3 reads CSVLGRRVGTQYF. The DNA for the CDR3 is TGCAGCGTCCTGGGCCGGCGGGTAGGGACCCAGTACTTC. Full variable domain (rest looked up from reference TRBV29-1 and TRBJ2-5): SAVISQKPSRDICQRGTSLTIQCQVDSQVTMMFWYRQQPGQSLTLIATANQGSEATYESGFVIDKFPISRPNLTFSTLTVSNMSPEDSSIYLCSVLGRRVGTQYFGPGTRLLVL.

As DNA, the CDR3 is TGCGCCAGCAGTCGGGACAGTTTAATCGGAAACACCATATATTTT. Translating gives CASSRDSLIGNTIYF. The chain uses TRBV10-2 and TRBJ1-3; 7 nucleotides line up with TRBD1. Germline V gene lookup returns CDR1 WSHSY and CDR2 SAAADI. J lost 4 bases, V lost 5 bases, and 8 bases had no gene match. This CDR3 comprises 15 residues.

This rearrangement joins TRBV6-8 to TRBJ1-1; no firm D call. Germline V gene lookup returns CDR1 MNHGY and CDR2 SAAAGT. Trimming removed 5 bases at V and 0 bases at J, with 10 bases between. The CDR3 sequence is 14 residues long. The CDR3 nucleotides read TGTGCCAGCAGTGGGTTTGGGGTGAACACTGAAGCTTTCTTT. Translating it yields CASSGFGVNTEAFF.

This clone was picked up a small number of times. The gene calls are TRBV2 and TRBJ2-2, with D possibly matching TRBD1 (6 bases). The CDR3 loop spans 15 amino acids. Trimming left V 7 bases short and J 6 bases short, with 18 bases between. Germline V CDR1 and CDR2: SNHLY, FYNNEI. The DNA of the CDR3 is TGTGCCAGCATAAGGCCTCAGGGGTTCGCCGGGGAGCTGTTTTTT. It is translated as CASIRPQGFAGELFF.

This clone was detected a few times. Here the CDR3 reads CASSDRDQPQHF. DNA for the CDR3: TGTGCCAGCAGCGACAGGGATCAGCCCCAGCATTTT. V usage is TRBV9 and J usage is TRBJ1-5, with D possibly being TRBD1 (6 bases). V was clipped by 3 bases and J by 5 bases, with 6 bases between them. Germline V gene lookup returns CDR1 SGDLS and CDR2 YYNGEE. The CDR3 contains 12 residues.

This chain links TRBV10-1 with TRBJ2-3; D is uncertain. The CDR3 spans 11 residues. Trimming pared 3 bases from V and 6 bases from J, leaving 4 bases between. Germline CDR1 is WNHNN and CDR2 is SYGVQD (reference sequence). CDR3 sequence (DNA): TGCGCCAGCAGTGATATGGATACGCAGTATTTT. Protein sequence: CASSDMDTQYF.

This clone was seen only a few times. The CDR3 DNA follows: TGTGCCAGCAGGGCGAGCGGGAGTGGGCTCAATGAGCAGTTCTTC. The encoded protein is CASRASGSGLNEQFF. The chain joins TRBV6-8 to TRBJ2-1; TRBD2 aligns across 8 bases. J gave up 6 bases and V 6 bases, and 10 bases lay outside the gene matches. The CDR3 has 15 residues. Germline V gene lookup returns CDR1 MNHGY and CDR2 SAAAGT.

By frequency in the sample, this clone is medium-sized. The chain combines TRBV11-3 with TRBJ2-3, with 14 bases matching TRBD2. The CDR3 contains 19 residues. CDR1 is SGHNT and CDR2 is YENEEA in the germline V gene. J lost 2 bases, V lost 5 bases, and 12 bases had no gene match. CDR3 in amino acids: CASSTSETSGRAFTDTQYF. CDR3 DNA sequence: TGTGCCAGCAGCACCTCCGAGACTAGCGGGAGGGCCTTCACAGATACGCAGTATTTT.

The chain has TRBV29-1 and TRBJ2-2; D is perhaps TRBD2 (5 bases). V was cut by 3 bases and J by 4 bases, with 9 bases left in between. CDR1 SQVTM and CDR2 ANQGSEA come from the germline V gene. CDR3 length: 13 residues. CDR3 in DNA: TGCAGCGTTGAGGCCGGGGTCACCGGGGAGCTGTTTTTT. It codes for CSVEAGVTGELFF.

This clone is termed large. The CDR3 protein is CASSPFHGDEQFF. As DNA, the CDR3 is TGTGCCAGCAGCCCATTCCATGGCGATGAGCAGTTCTTC. The chain recombines TRBV9 with TRBJ2-1; D unresolved. V lost 4 bases to trimming and J lost 8 bases, with 13 bases between them. The CDR3 extends over 13 amino acids. Germline V lookup: CDR1 SGDLS, CDR2 YYNGEE.

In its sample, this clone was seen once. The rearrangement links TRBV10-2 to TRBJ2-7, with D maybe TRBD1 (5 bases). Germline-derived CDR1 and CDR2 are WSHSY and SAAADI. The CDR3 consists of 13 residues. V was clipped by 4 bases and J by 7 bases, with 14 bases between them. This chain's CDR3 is CASSVKGQREQYF. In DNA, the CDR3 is TGCGCCAGCAGTGTTAAGGGGCAACGGGAGCAGTACTTC.

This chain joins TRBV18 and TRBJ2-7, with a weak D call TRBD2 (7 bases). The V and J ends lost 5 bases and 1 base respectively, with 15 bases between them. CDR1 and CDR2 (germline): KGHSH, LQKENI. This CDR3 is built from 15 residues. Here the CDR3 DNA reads TGTGCCAGCTCAGGGGGCGGGAGTAGGTCCTACGAGCAGTACTTC. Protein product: CASSGGGSRSYEQYF.